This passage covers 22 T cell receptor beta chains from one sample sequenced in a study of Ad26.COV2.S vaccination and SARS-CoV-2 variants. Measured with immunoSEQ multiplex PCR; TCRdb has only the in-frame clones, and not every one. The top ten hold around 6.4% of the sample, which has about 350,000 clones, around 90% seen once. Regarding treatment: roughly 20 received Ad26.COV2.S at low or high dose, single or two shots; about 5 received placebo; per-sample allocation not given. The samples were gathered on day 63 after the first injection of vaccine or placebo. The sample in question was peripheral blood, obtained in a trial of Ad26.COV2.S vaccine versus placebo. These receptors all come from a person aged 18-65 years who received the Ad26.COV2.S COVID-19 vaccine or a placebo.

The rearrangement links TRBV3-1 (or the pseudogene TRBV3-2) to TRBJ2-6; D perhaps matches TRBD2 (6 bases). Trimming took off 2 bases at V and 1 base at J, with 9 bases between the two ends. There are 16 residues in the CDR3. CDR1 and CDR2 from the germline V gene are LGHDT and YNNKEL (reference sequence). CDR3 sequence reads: CASSQPRGSGANVLTF. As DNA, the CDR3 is TGTGCCAGCAGCCAACCCCGGGGGTCTGGGGCCAACGTCCTGACTTTC.

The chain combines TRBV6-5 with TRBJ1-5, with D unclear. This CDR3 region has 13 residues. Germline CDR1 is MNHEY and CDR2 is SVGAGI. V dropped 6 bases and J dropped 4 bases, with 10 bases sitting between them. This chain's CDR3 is CASRRTVNQPQHF. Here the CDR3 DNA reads TGTGCCAGCAGGAGAACAGTAAATCAGCCCCAGCATTTT.

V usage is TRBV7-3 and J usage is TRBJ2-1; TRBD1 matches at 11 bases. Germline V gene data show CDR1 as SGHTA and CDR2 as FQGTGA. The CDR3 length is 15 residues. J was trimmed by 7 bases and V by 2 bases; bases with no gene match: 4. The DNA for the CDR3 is TGTGCCAGCAGCTTAGGACAGGGGGCGCGTAATGAGCAGTTCTTC. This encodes CASSLGQGARNEQFF.

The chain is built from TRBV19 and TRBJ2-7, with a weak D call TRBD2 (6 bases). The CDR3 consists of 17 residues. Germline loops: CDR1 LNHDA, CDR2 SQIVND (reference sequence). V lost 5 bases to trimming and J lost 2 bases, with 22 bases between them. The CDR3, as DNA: TGTGCCAGTAGTCCCCGACCGGGACTCATTTCGCCCTACGAGCAGTACTTC. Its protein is CASSPRPGLISPYEQYF.

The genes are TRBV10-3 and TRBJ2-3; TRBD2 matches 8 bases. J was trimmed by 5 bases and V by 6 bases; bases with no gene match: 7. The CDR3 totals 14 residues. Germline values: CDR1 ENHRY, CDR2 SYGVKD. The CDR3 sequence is CAIREGGGIDTQYF. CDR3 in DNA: TGTGCCATCAGGGAGGGCGGGGGGATAGATACGCAGTATTTT.

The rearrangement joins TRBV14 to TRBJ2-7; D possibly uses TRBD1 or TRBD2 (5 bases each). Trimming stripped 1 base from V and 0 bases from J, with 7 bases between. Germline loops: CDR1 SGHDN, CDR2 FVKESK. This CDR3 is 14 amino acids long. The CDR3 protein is CASSQGGSSYEQYF. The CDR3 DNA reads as TGTGCCAGCAGCCAAGGGGGGTCCTCCTACGAGCAGTACTTC. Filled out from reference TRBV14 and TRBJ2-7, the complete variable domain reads EAGVTQFPSHSVIEKGQTVTLRCDPISGHDNLYWYRRVMGKEIKFLLHFVKESKQDESGMPNNRFLAERTGGTYSTLKVQPAELEDSGVYFCASSQGGSSYEQYFGPGTRLTVT.

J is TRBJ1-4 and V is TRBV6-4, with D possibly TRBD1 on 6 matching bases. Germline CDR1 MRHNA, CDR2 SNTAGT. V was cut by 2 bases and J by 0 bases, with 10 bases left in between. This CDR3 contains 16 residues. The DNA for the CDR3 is TGTGCCAGCAGTGACCGGGGGCTCGCAACTAATGAAAAACTGTTTTTT. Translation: CASSDRGLATNEKLFF.

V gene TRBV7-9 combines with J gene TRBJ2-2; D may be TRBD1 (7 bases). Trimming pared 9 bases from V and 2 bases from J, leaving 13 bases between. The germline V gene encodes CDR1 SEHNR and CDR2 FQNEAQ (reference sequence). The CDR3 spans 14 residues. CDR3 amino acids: CASRQGGNTGELFF. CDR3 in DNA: TGTGCCAGTAGACAGGGAGGAAACACCGGGGAGCTGTTTTTT. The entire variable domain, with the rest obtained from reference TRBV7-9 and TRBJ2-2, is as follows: DTGVSQNPRHKITKRGQNVTFRCDPISEHNRLYWYRQTLGQGPEFLTYFQNEAQLEKSRLLSDRFSAERPKGSFSTLEIQRTEQGDSAMYLCASRQGGNTGELFFGEGSRLTVL.

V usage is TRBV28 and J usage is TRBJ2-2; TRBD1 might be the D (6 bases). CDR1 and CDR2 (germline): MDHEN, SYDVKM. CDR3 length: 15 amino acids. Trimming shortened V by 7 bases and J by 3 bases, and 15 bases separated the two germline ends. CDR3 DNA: TGTGCCAGCACCATACAGGGATTTTACACCGGGGAGCTGTTTTTT. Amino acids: CASTIQGFYTGELFF.

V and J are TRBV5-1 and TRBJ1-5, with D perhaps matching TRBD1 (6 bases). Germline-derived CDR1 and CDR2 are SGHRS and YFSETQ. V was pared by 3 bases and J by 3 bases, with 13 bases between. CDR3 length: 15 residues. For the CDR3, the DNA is TGCGCCAGCAGCTCTCACGGGGGGGCCAATCAGCCCCAGCATTTT. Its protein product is CASSSHGGANQPQHF. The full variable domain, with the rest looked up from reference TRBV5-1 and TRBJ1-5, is KAGVTQTPRYLIKTRGQQVTLSCSPISGHRSVSWYQQTPGQGLQFLFEYFSETQRNKGNFPGRFSGRQFSNSRSEMNVSTLELGDSALYLCASSSHGGANQPQHFGDGTRLSIL.

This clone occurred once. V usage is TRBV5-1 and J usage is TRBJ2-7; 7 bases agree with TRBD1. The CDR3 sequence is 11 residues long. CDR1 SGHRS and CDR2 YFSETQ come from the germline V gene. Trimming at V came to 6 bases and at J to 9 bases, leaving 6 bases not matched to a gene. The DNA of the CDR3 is TGCGCCAGCACCCTCGAGGGGGCGCAGTACTTC. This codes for CASTLEGAQYF. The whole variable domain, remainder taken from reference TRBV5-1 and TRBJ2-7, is KAGVTQTPRYLIKTRGQQVTLSCSPISGHRSVSWYQQTPGQGLQFLFEYFSETQRNKGNFPGRFSGRQFSNSRSEMNVSTLELGDSALYLCASTLEGAQYFGPGTRLTVT.

CDR3 sequence (DNA): TGCGCCAGCGCCCCCCGAGGAGAGACCCAGTACTTC. Protein product: CASAPRGETQYF. This chain uses TRBV5-1 with TRBJ2-5; D not resolved. Trimming removed 7 bases at V and 4 bases at J, with 11 bases between. Looked up from germline, CDR1 is SGHRS and CDR2 is YFSETQ. There are 12 residues in the CDR3.

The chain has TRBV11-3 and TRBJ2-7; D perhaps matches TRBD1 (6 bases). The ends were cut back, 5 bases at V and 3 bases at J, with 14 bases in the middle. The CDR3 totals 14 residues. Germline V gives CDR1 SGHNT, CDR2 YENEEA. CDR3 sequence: CASSVSGTNYEQYF. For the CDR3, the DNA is TGTGCCAGCAGCGTATCCGGGACAAACTACGAGCAGTACTTC.

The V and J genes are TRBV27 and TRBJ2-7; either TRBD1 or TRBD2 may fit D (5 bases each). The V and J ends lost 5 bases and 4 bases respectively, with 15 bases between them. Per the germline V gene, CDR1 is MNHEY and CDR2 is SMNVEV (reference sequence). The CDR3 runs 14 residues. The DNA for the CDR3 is TGTGCCAGCAGTGCACCACCGGGGACGTACGAGCAGTACTTC. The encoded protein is CASSAPPGTYEQYF.

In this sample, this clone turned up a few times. The CDR3 loop is CASSLTGEGRLSNEQFF. CDR3 DNA sequence: TGTGCCAGCAGCTTAACGGGGGAGGGCCGTTTGTCCAATGAGCAGTTCTTC. The chain carries TRBV7-9 and TRBJ2-1; the match to TRBD2 covers 7 bases. V lost 2 bases and J lost 6; bases outside the gene matches: 13. The CDR3 totals 17 residues. Germline V gives CDR1 SEHNR, CDR2 FQNEAQ (reference sequence).

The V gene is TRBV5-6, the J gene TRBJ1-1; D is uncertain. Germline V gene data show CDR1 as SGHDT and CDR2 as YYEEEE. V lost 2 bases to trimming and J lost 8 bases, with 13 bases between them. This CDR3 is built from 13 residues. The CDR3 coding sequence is TGTGCCAGCAGCTTAATTGAGCAGAGGGAAGCTTTCTTT. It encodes CASSLIEQREAFF. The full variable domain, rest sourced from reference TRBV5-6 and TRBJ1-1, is DAGVTQSPTHLIKTRGQQVTLRCSPKSGHDTVSWYQQALGQGPQFIFQYYEEEERQRGNFPDRFSGHQFPNYSSELNVNALLLGDSALYLCASSLIEQREAFFGQGTRLTVV.

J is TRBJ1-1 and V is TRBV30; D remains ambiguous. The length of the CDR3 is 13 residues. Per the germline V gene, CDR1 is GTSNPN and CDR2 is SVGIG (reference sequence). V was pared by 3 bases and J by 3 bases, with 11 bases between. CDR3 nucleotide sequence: TGTGCCTGGAGGGTAGGTGGGGACACTGAAGCTTTCTTT. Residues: CAWRVGGDTEAFF.

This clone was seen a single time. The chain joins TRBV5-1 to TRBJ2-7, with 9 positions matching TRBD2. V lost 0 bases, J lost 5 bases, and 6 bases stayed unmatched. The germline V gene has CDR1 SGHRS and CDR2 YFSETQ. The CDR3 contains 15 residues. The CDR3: CASSLGPAGGDEQYF. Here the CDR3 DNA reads TGCGCCAGCAGCTTGGGTCCAGCGGGAGGAGACGAGCAGTACTTC.

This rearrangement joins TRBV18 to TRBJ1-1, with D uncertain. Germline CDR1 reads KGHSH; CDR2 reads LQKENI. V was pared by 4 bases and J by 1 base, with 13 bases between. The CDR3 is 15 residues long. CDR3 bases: TGTGCCAGCTCACGGGTGGGCGCGGGGAACACTGAAGCTTTCTTT. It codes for CASSRVGAGNTEAFF. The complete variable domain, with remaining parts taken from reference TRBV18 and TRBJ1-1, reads NAGVMQNPRHLVRRRGQEARLRCSPMKGHSHVYWYRQLPEEGLKFMVYLQKENIIDESGMPKERFSAEFPKEGPSILRIQQVVRGDSAAYFCASSRVGAGNTEAFFGQGTRLTVV.

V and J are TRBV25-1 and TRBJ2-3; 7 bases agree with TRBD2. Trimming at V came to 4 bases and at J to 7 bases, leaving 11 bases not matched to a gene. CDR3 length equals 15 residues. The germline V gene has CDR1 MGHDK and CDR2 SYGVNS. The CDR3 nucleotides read TGTGCCAGCAGTGCCGTAGGTCTAGCGGAGTATACGCAGTATTTT. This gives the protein CASSAVGLAEYTQYF.

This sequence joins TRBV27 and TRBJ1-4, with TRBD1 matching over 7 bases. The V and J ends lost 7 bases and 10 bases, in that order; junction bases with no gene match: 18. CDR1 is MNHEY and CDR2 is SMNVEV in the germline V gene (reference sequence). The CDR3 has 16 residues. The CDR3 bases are TGTGCCAGCACGACTAAAACCGGGACAGCCTCTTTAAAACTGTTTTTT. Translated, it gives CASTTKTGTASLKLFF.

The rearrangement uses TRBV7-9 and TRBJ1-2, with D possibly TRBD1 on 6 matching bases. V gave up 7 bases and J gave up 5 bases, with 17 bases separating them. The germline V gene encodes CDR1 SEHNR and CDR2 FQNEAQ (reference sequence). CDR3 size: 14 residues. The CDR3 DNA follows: TGTGCCAGCAAACCGACGGGGGCCTGGTATGGCTACACCTTC. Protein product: CASKPTGAWYGYTF.